This passage covers 19 T cell receptor beta chains from one sample sequenced in a study of read filtering for tumor transcriptome and immune sequencing. From approximately 430 ng of RNA, a library with molecular barcoded alpha/delta and beta/gamma adaptors was made. One entry per CDR3 protein results from TCRdb running MiXCR on the reads. The sample has 35,000 to 40,000 distinct CDR3 sequences, around 15% seen once. Sequencing was performed on a population of CD138-negative cells sorted from bone marrow. All receptors derive from a donor aged 40 or older with multiple myeloma.

Ten or more counts support this clonotype. The chain links TRBV7-9 to TRBJ2-1; the D is unclear. Germline assignment: CDR1 SEHNR and CDR2 FQNEAQ (reference sequence). This CDR3 is 15 amino acids long. V was cut by 4 bases and J by 1 base, with 11 bases left in between. CDR3 loop: CASSSEYLSYNEQFF. The CDR3 DNA reads as TGTGCCAGCAGCTCGGAGTACCTTTCCTACAATGAGCAGTTCTTC. The full variable domain, completed using reference TRBV7-9 and TRBJ2-1, is DTGVSQNPRHKITKRGQNVTFRCDPISEHNRLYWYRQTLGQGPEFLTYFQNEAQLEKSRLLSDRFSAERPKGSFSTLEIQRTEQGDSAMYLCASSSEYLSYNEQFFGPGTRLTVL.

About this clonotype: A much larger clone lies a single base off, so this may be a read error. The V gene is TRBV2, the J gene TRBJ2-2; no reliable D call. Trimming took 11 bases from V and 3 from J, leaving 16 bases between them. Germline values: CDR1 SNHLY, CDR2 FYNNEI. This CDR3 contains 14 residues. This CDR3 is CAGATDLDTGELFF. The CDR3 region has the DNA TGTGCCGGCGCAACGGACCTTGACACCGGGGAGCTGTTTTTT.

This clonotype was counted at least ten times. The chain recombines TRBV6-5 with TRBJ2-7; 10 positions match TRBD1. In germline, CDR1 is MNHEY, CDR2 SVGAGI. The CDR3 length is 17 residues. Trimming at V came to 4 bases and at J to 5 bases, leaving 14 bases not matched to a gene. The CDR3 DNA sequence: TGTGCCAGCAGTTTCTGGACAGGGGGTACTCAGGCGCACGAGCAGTACTTC. Translated: CASSFWTGGTQAHEQYF.

With regard to this clonotype: This clone may be a read error of a much larger clone one base away. The genes are TRBV2 and TRBJ2-3; TRBD2 is a possible D gene (5 bases). The CDR3 has 16 residues. Germline V gives CDR1 SNHLY, CDR2 FYNNEI. CDR3 residues: CASSDLTGSSTDTPYF. As DNA, the CDR3 is TGTGCCAGCAGTGACCTCACGGGATCTAGCACAGATACGCCGTATTTT.

As concerns this clonotype: The junction shows a germline mismatch at one end, possibly a read error. The chain carries TRBV5-1 and TRBJ2-1, with TRBD2 identical over 8 bases. The germline V gene encodes CDR1 SGHRS and CDR2 YFSETQ. This CDR3 spans 15 amino acids. DNA for the CDR3: TGCGCTAGCATCTTGATCGGCGGGAGGTGGAATGAGCAGTTCTTC. It encodes CASILIGGRWNEQFF.

This clonotype was observed at least ten times. This chain connects TRBV27 to TRBJ2-2, with no clear D. The CDR3 totals 13 residues. V lost 4 bases, J lost 4 bases, and 7 bases lay in between. Germline CDR1 reads MNHEY; CDR2 reads SMNVEV (reference sequence). DNA for the CDR3: TGTGCCAGCAGTTCAACCCTCACCGGGGAGCTGTTTTTT. Translation: CASSSTLTGELFF.

This clonotype has ten or more counts. This sequence joins TRBV7-8 and TRBJ2-7; 10 nucleotides align to TRBD1. The CDR3 is 13 residues long. Germline V lookup: CDR1 SGHVS, CDR2 FQNEAQ. The V gene end was trimmed by 3 bases and the J gene end by 6 bases; junction bases not matched to a gene: 2. The CDR3 DNA follows: TGTGCCAGCAGCTTCGGGACAGGGGTCGAGCAGTACTTC. The encoded protein is CASSFGTGVEQYF.

This clonotype was recorded many times. This sequence joins TRBV27 and TRBJ2-4; 9 bases agree with TRBD1. The germline V gene encodes CDR1 MNHEY and CDR2 SMNVEV (reference sequence). V was pared by 4 bases and J by 0 bases, with 7 bases of the junction left unmatched. The CDR3 length is 17 residues. The CDR3 is CASSSTTGGLAKNIQYF. As DNA, the CDR3 is TGTGCCAGCAGTTCGACGACAGGGGGTCTAGCCAAAAACATTCAGTACTTC.

This clonotype turned up a few times. V usage is TRBV6-2 or TRBV6-3 and J usage is TRBJ2-7; TRBD1 is a possible D gene (6 bases). Trimming shortened V by 10 bases and J by 0 bases, and 13 bases separated the two germline ends. CDR1 and CDR2 from the germline V gene are MNHEY and SVGEGT. The CDR3 length is 13 residues. CDR3 DNA: TGTGCCACCATCAAGGACAGCTCCTACGAGCAGTACTTC. Protein product: CATIKDSSYEQYF.

The sample holds many counts of this clonotype. V usage is TRBV5-6 and J usage is TRBJ2-6; D may be TRBD2 (6 bases). CDR1 SGHDT and CDR2 YYEEEE come from the germline V gene. Trimming pared 2 bases from V and 4 bases from J, leaving 10 bases between. CDR3 length: 15 amino acids. The CDR3 region has the DNA TGTGCCAGCAGCTTTCGGGGGACCGGGGCCAACGTCCTGACTTTC. Residues: CASSFRGTGANVLTF.

Many counts were recorded for this clonotype. The chain recombines TRBV28 with TRBJ2-7; tentative D call: TRBD2 (6 bases). CDR1 MDHEN and CDR2 SYDVKM come from the germline V gene. Trimming removed 5 bases from V and 2 bases from J, with 10 bases in between. The CDR3 spans 13 residues. The CDR3 is CASSPRTTYEQYF. The CDR3 region has the DNA TGTGCCAGCAGTCCCCGGACTACCTACGAGCAGTACTTC.

The chain recombines TRBV7-2 with TRBJ2-3, with a weak D call TRBD1 (6 bases). Germline V gene sequence: CDR1 SGHTA, CDR2 FQGNSA. Trimming removed 0 bases at V and 3 bases at J, with 7 bases between. CDR3 length equals 14 residues. CDR3 residues: CASSLARGTDTQYF. The CDR3 DNA is TGTGCCAGCAGCTTAGCCAGGGGAACAGATACGCAGTATTTT.

This clonotype came up many times. The V gene is TRBV19, the J gene TRBJ2-7, with TRBD1 matching 7 bases. This CDR3 has 13 residues. Per the germline V gene, CDR1 is LNHDA and CDR2 is SQIVND (reference sequence). V lost 4 bases to trimming and J lost 2 bases; unmatched junction nucleotides: 2. The CDR3 bases are TGTGCCAGTAGTAGGGACAGCGCCTACGAGCAGTACTTC. Its protein product is CASSRDSAYEQYF.

This clonotype was recorded a few times. The V call is TRBV7-9, the J call TRBJ2-1; TRBD1 matches at 7 bases. There are 18 residues in the CDR3. V was clipped by 5 bases and J by 0 bases; unmatched bases: 13. Germline lookup yields CDR1 SEHNR and CDR2 FQNEAQ (reference sequence). CDR3 in DNA: TGTGCCAGCAGCGAACCGGGACAGAGTTTCTACTCCTACAATGAGCAGTTCTTC. Translating gives CASSEPGQSFYSYNEQFF.

This clonotype was detected ten times or more. The rearrangement links TRBV29-1 to TRBJ2-5; 11 bases fit TRBD1. The V and J ends lost 6 bases and 5 bases, in that order; junction bases with no gene match: 14. CDR1 is SQVTM, CDR2 ANQGSEA, per germline. The CDR3 is made up of 16 amino acids. Written as DNA, the CDR3 is TGCAGCGTCCGGGACAGGGGGAATTGGGACAGGGAGACCCAGTACTTC. Protein: CSVRDRGNWDRETQYF. Filled out from reference TRBV29-1 and TRBJ2-5, the complete variable domain reads SAVISQKPSRDICQRGTSLTIQCQVDSQVTMMFWYRQQPGQSLTLIATANQGSEATYESGFVIDKFPISRPNLTFSTLTVSNMSPEDSSIYLCSVRDRGNWDRETQYFGPGTRLLVL.

This clonotype was observed at least ten times. The chain uses TRBV9 and TRBJ2-7, with D tentatively TRBD2 (6 bases). There are 14 residues in the CDR3. Germline CDR1 reads SGDLS; CDR2 reads YYNGEE. Trimming stripped 4 bases from V and 3 bases from J, with 14 bases between. This CDR3 is CASSFRDFSYEQYF. For the CDR3, the DNA is TGTGCCAGCAGCTTCCGGGACTTCAGCTACGAGCAGTACTTC.

In regard to this clonotype: A read error may be the cause here, since a much bigger clone is one base away. The rearrangement links TRBV20-1 to TRBJ2-6, with D unresolved. CDR3 length equals 13 residues. Trimming left V 4 bases short and J 2 bases short, with 6 bases between. Germline CDR1 DFQATT, CDR2 SNEGSKA (reference sequence). The CDR3 DNA is TGCAGTGCTACAGTCACTGGGGCCAACGTCCTGACTTTC. Its translation: CSATVTGANVLTF.

This clonotype was counted ten times or more. This chain joins TRBV10-2 and TRBJ2-3, with D unclear. The V gene lost 4 bases and the J gene lost 6 bases, with 5 bases spanning the gap. The CDR3 is 11 residues long. The germline gives CDR1 WSHSY, CDR2 SAAADI. The CDR3 DNA follows: TGCGCCAGCAGTGTCGGGGATACGCAGTATTTT. Amino acid sequence: CASSVGDTQYF.

The V call is TRBV29-1, the J call TRBJ2-7, with D perhaps matching TRBD2 (6 bases). The CDR3 totals 14 residues. CDR1 and CDR2 (germline): SQVTM, ANQGSEA. Trimming took off 8 bases at V and 4 bases at J, with 21 bases between the two ends. This CDR3 is CSPRSGTDPYEQYF. The CDR3 DNA sequence: TGCAGCCCACGTTCCGGGACTGATCCTTACGAGCAGTACTTC.